These 8 T cell receptor beta chains were all obtained from the same sample, sequenced in a study of cytotoxic CD8 clonotypes in ibrutinib-treated CLL. The table came from immunoSEQ multiplex PCR; TCRdb's copy has only in-frame clones and leaves some out. The repertoire holds about 140,000 clones, with 70% to 85% as singletons. Here the sequenced sample was PBMCs, taken after 12 months of ibrutinib treatment. The receptors derive from a human donor with chronic lymphocytic leukemia.

The chain links TRBV27 to TRBJ2-7, with D unresolved. There are 14 residues in the CDR3. V lost 0 bases, J lost 6 bases, and 12 bases lay in between. Germline V lookup: CDR1 MNHEY, CDR2 SMNVEV (reference sequence). The CDR3 bases are TGTGCCAGCAGTTTATCCCCGGGTAGCAGCGAGCAGTACTTC. Its protein is CASSLSPGSSEQYF.

The chain links TRBV7-9 to TRBJ1-1; D not certain. The CDR3 spans 10 residues. V lost 3 bases, J lost 8 bases, and 4 bases lay in between. The germline gives CDR1 SEHNR, CDR2 FQNEAQ (reference sequence). CDR3 sequence: CASSFEEAFF. CDR3 bases: TGTGCCAGCAGCTTCGAGGAAGCTTTCTTT.

This chain uses TRBV9 with TRBJ2-5, with 11 nucleotides matching TRBD2. Germline V gene lookup returns CDR1 SGDLS and CDR2 YYNGEE. J gave up 1 base and V 2 bases, and 13 bases lay outside the gene matches. CDR3 length equals 19 residues. In nucleotides, the CDR3 is TGTGCCAGCAGCGTCGAGGCCGTGACTAGCGGGACCTCCCAAGAGACCCAGTACTTC. Encoded protein: CASSVEAVTSGTSQETQYF.

This clone has more than one count but fewer than ten. The chain recombines TRBV30 with TRBJ1-1, with D unclear. V shed 2 bases and J shed 0 bases, with 16 bases lying between them. Germline V lookup: CDR1 GTSNPN, CDR2 SVGIG (reference sequence). This CDR3 contains 16 residues. Written as DNA, the CDR3 is TGTGCCTGGAGTTCCGGACGGACCCCCTTGAACACTGAAGCTTTCTTT. It is translated as CAWSSGRTPLNTEAFF.

The chain combines TRBV6-5 with TRBJ2-1; no clear D. CDR1 and CDR2 from the germline V gene are MNHEY and SVGAGI. The CDR3 covers 14 residues. Trimming removed 5 bases from V and 7 bases from J, with 15 bases in between. CDR3 in amino acids: CASSRFEMSNEQFF. CDR3 nucleotide sequence: TGTGCCAGCAGTCGTTTTGAAATGAGTAATGAGCAGTTCTTC.

This chain uses TRBV15 with TRBJ1-2; D gene ambiguous. The CDR3 runs to 12 residues. The germline V gene encodes CDR1 LNHNV and CDR2 YYDKDF (reference sequence). Trimming took off 5 bases at V and 0 bases at J, with 4 bases between the two ends. CDR3 protein: CATSHSNYGYTF. The CDR3 DNA sequence: TGTGCCACCAGCCATTCTAACTATGGCTACACCTTC.

A few counts support this clone. The CDR3 loop reads CASSETGQEIYTF. CDR3 sequence (DNA): TGTGCCAGCAGTGAGACAGGGCAGGAGATCTACACCTTC. This rearrangement joins TRBV6-1 to TRBJ1-2; 7 nucleotides align to TRBD1. Germline V lookup: CDR1 MNHNS, CDR2 SASEGT. The CDR3 length is 13 residues. V shed 3 bases, J shed 10 bases, and the junction held 8 bases outside the gene matches.

Points on this clone: Mismatch with germline at one junction end may stem from a read error. The chain has TRBV16 and TRBJ2-7, with D possibly being TRBD2 (6 bases). Germline V gene lookup returns CDR1 KGHSY and CDR2 FQNENV. The CDR3 loop spans 12 amino acids. DNA of the CDR3: TGTGCCAGCAGCCAATCAGCCGGGCGGGGATCCTTC. This codes for CASSQSAGRGSF.